A selection of T cell receptor beta chains follows, all from one sample in a study of naive and memory T cell subsets. TCRdb fed the UMI-ligation and nested PCR reads into MiXCR, producing one record per CDR3 protein. The table includes approximately 150,000 distinct CDR3 sequences, approximately 20% detected once. The sequencing sample was made of naive CD8+ T cells from blood. The receptors derive from a human donor in good health. Each CDR3 is given with its conserved first and last residue. Fields, in order: J gene, V gene, D gene, clone size, CDR3 protein, CDR3 DNA. A D gene is named only where the DNA matches it firmly. Expanded clones are given a class, and other clones once, few, many or no size at all.

TRBJ2-1 TRBV29-1 TRBD2 few CSTQTSGSNEQFF TGCAGCACACAGACTAGCGGGAGCAATGAGCAGTTCTTC
TRBJ2-5 TRBV10-1 NA NA CASSVEGAVETQYF TGCGCCAGCAGTGTGGAGGGGGCGGTGGAGACCCAGTACTTC
TRBJ2-7 TRBV6-2/TRBV6-3 NA NA CASSFEVGFNEQYF TGTGCCAGCAGTTTCGAGGTTGGTTTTAACGAGCAGTACTTC
TRBJ2-1 TRBV6-5 NA NA CASSYVQGNEQFF TGTGCCAGCAGTTACGTCCAGGGAAATGAGCAGTTCTTC
TRBJ2-7 TRBV20-1 NA few CSALRRSSYEQYF TGCAGTGCTCTTCGGCGGAGCTCCTACGAGCAGTACTTC
TRBJ2-1 TRBV27 NA NA CASSWRGPVTNEQFF TGTGCCAGCAGTTGGAGAGGGCCCGTAACCAATGAGCAGTTCTTC
TRBJ2-1 TRBV28 TRBD1 once CASSFGTGLSDEQFF TGTGCCAGCAGTTTTGGGACAGGGCTTTCGGATGAGCAGTTCTTC
TRBJ2-3 TRBV28 NA NA CASSSATRPDTQYF TGTGCCAGCAGTTCCGCGACTCGCCCAGATACGCAGTATTTT
TRBJ2-2 TRBV28 NA NA CASSLRGFGTGELFF TGTGCCAGCAGTTTACGAGGGTTTGGCACCGGGGAGCTGTTTTTT
TRBJ2-7 TRBV20-1 NA few CSARDLSDLPYEQYF TGCAGTGCTAGAGATCTGTCGGACCTACCCTACGAGCAGTACTTC